This T cell receptor (beta chain) was obtained from a study of cytomegalovirus exposure and HLA in healthy donors. As concerns this clone: Its antigen is unidentified. The same CDR3 also results from other DNA sequences found in this sample.

Notes on the study in general: TCR beta V segments were, for the most part, productive about 87% or about 30% of the time in an earlier analysis.

Losses at the gene ends were 0 bases for V and 11 bases for J; bases not matched to a gene: 10. Per the germline V gene, CDR1 is MNHNS and CDR2 is SASEGT. The CDR3 is 15 amino acids. It was with 60 Vbeta and 13 Jbeta primers that the PCR ran. The assay was immunoSEQ multiplex PCR, and TCRdb's table has in-frame clones only and misses some. The sample lists around 88,000 clones; 78% were seen once. Sample: PBMCs. The genes are TRBV6-1 and TRBJ2-4; 7 bases are shared with TRBD1. The receptor's source is a woman between 40 and 50 years old in good health and CMV-seropositive. The chain's CDR3 is CASSEAPDRVWFQYF. The DNA of the CDR3 is TGTGCCAGCAGTGAAGCACCCGACAGGGTCTGGTTTCAGTACTTC.